A single sample is the source of the 14 T cell receptor beta chains below, sequenced in a study of cytomegalovirus exposure and HLA in healthy donors. PCR amplification relied on 60 Vbeta primers (plus 13 Jbeta primers). The table came from immunoSEQ multiplex PCR; TCRdb's copy has only in-frame clones and leaves some out. This repertoire includes 150,000 to 200,000 clones. The material sequenced was PBMCs. Source of these receptors: a young woman in good health and CMV-seropositive.

V usage is TRBV13 and J usage is TRBJ2-3; D perhaps matches TRBD2 (6 bases). Germline V gene data show CDR1 as PRHDT and CDR2 as FYEKMQ (reference sequence). The CDR3 loop spans 16 amino acids. With 4 bases removed from V and 2 bases from J, the gap between germline ends came to 16 bases. CDR3: CASSSLAEGLTDTQYF. CDR3 nucleotide sequence: TGTGCCAGCAGCTCCCTCGCGGAGGGCCTCACAGATACGCAGTATTTT. Supplemented by reference TRBV13 and TRBJ2-3, the full variable domain reads AAGVIQSPRHLIKEKRETATLKCYPIPRHDTVYWYQQGPGQDPQFLISFYEKMQSDKGSIPDRFSAQQFSDYHSELNMSSLELGDSALYFCASSSLAEGLTDTQYFGPGTRLTVL.

This chain joins TRBV6-6 and TRBJ1-2, with D hard to call. Germline V CDR1 and CDR2: MNHNY, SVGAGI (reference sequence). V lost 2 bases to trimming and J lost 5 bases, with 9 bases between them. The CDR3 consists of 13 residues. The CDR3 bases are TGTGCCAGCAGTTACGGGGAGGATTATGGCTACACCTTC. It codes for CASSYGEDYGYTF.

This chain joins TRBV6-1 and TRBJ2-7; possible D gene TRBD1, 6 bases. With 8 bases removed from V and 7 bases from J, the gap between germline ends came to 15 bases. The CDR3 consists of 12 residues. Germline values: CDR1 MNHNS, CDR2 SASEGT. CDR3 DNA sequence: TGTGCCAGCCGGTGGGGGCAAGGAGAGCAGTACTTC. Encoded protein: CASRWGQGEQYF.

This chain connects TRBV7-8 to TRBJ2-2; 7 nucleotides align to TRBD1. From germline, CDR1 is SGHVS and CDR2 FQNEAQ. After removal of 4 bases from V and 0 bases from J, the junction contained 8 bases not matched to a gene. This CDR3 is built from 17 residues. CDR3 nucleotide sequence: TGTGCCAGCAGCTCACTTCTCAGGGGGACGAACACCGGGGAGCTGTTTTTT. Its translation: CASSSLLRGTNTGELFF.

This chain uses TRBV19 with TRBJ2-4; 9 nucleotides line up with TRBD1. The CDR3 has 20 amino acids. Trimming at V came to 4 bases and at J to 0 bases, leaving 16 bases not matched to a gene. CDR1 is LNHDA, CDR2 SQIVND, per germline (reference sequence). The CDR3 DNA sequence: TGTGCCAGTAGTACACAAGGGGGGACAGGGTGGGAACTAGCCAAAAACATTCAGTACTTC. Translating it yields CASSTQGGTGWELAKNIQYF.

The CDR3 reads CASSLDSGDYEQYF. The CDR3, as DNA: TGTGCCAGCAGCTTAGATAGCGGGGACTACGAGCAGTACTTC. This rearrangement joins TRBV9 to TRBJ2-7; 8 positions match TRBD2. With 4 bases clipped from V and 3 bases from J, the junction kept 6 bases outside the gene matches. The germline gives CDR1 SGDLS, CDR2 YYNGEE. The CDR3 contains 14 residues.

The chain combines TRBV5-1 with TRBJ2-7; possibly TRBD1 for D (5 bases). V shed 3 bases and J shed 5 bases, with 18 bases lying between them. The CDR3 sequence is 15 residues long. Germline V gene sequence: CDR1 SGHRS, CDR2 YFSETQ. This CDR3 is CASSSREPRTDEQYF. CDR3 in DNA: TGCGCCAGCAGCTCCAGGGAACCCCGTACGGACGAGCAGTACTTC.

The V gene is TRBV4-1, the J gene TRBJ1-1; D might be TRBD1 (5 bases). Trimming removed 4 bases from V and 5 bases from J, with 14 bases in between. In germline, CDR1 is MGHRA, CDR2 YSYEKL. CDR3 length: 14 residues. The CDR3 nucleotides read TGCGCCAGCAGCCCACGGGGCCGGGAGACTGAAGCTTTCTTT. Translation gives CASSPRGRETEAFF.

J is TRBJ1-1 and V is TRBV5-4; D gene uncertain. The germline V and J ends were trimmed by 1 base and 2 bases, with 6 bases remaining between them. The CDR3 length is 13 residues. Germline CDR1 SGHNT, CDR2 YYREEE (reference sequence). The CDR3 region has the DNA TGTGCCAGCAGCTTGACACACAACACTGAAGCTTTCTTT. It is translated as CASSLTHNTEAFF. Filled out from reference TRBV5-4 and TRBJ1-1, the complete variable domain reads ETGVTQSPTHLIKTRGQQVTLRCSSQSGHNTVSWYQQALGQGPQFIFQYYREEENGRGNFPPRFSGLQFPNYSSELNVNALELDDSALYLCASSLTHNTEAFFGQGTRLTVV.

The V gene is TRBV11-2, the J gene TRBJ2-3, with a weak D call TRBD2 (6 bases). Deletions cut 4 bases from V and 5 bases from J, with 16 bases between. This CDR3 comprises 15 residues. Germline CDR1 is SGHAT and CDR2 is FQNNGV. The CDR3 nucleotides are TGTGCCAGCAGCTCTGCTAGCGCGGGCGGAGATACGCAGTATTTT. Its translation is CASSSASAGGDTQYF. Using reference TRBV11-2 and TRBJ2-3 for the parts outside the CDR3, the full variable domain is EAGVAQSPRYKIIEKRQSVAFWCNPISGHATLYWYQQILGQGPKLLIQFQNNGVVDDSQLPKDRFSAERLKGVDSTLKIQPAKLEDSAVYLCASSSASAGGDTQYFGPGTRLTVL.

The chain links TRBV2 to TRBJ1-5; TRBD1 matches at 9 bases. CDR3 size: 14 residues. CDR1 is SNHLY, CDR2 FYNNEI, per germline. The V and J ends lost 6 bases and 9 bases, in that order; junction bases with no gene match: 9. CDR3 loop: CASRGQGGLGPQHF. Written as DNA, the CDR3 is TGTGCCAGCAGGGGACAGGGCGGCTTAGGGCCCCAGCATTTT.

The chain joins TRBV5-4 to TRBJ2-3, with 10 bases matching TRBD2. The CDR3 length is 15 residues. V lost 4 bases to trimming and J lost 7 bases; unmatched junction nucleotides: 9. Germline V gene lookup returns CDR1 SGHNT and CDR2 YYREEE (reference sequence). In nucleotides, the CDR3 is TGTGCCAGCAGCAGTAAGCGGGAGGGCCCAAATACGCAGTATTTT. Translated, it gives CASSSKREGPNTQYF. The full variable domain, its missing parts supplied by reference TRBV5-4 and TRBJ2-3, is ETGVTQSPTHLIKTRGQQVTLRCSSQSGHNTVSWYQQALGQGPQFIFQYYREEENGRGNFPPRFSGLQFPNYSSELNVNALELDDSALYLCASSSKREGPNTQYFGPGTRLTVL.

V and J are TRBV30 and TRBJ2-5; 10 nucleotides line up with TRBD2. The V gene's germline CDR1 is GTSNPN and CDR2 SVGIG (reference sequence). Germline trimming cut 1 base from V and 4 bases from J; bases unmatched to any gene: 6. The CDR3 has 15 residues. The CDR3 here is CAWSGGSGRGETQYF. As DNA, the CDR3 is TGTGCCTGGAGTGGCGGCAGCGGGAGGGGAGAGACCCAGTACTTC. Based on the CDR3 plus reference TRBV30 and TRBJ2-5, the full variable domain is SQTIHQWPATLVQPVGSPLSLECTVEGTSNPNLYWYRQAAGRGLQLLFYSVGIGQISSEVPQNLSASRPQDRQFILSSKKLLLSDSGFYLCAWSGGSGRGETQYFGPGTRLLVL.

V usage is TRBV7-2 and J usage is TRBJ1-5, with 7 bases fitting TRBD1. The germline V gene encodes CDR1 SGHTA and CDR2 FQGNSA. The junction had 18 bases not matched to a gene; V was cut back by 5 bases and J by 11 bases. The CDR3 covers 16 residues. The CDR3 DNA reads TGTGCCAGCAGCCTTACCCGTGCACAGGGGATATCAGCCCAGCATTTT. Translation: CASSLTRAQGISAQHF.